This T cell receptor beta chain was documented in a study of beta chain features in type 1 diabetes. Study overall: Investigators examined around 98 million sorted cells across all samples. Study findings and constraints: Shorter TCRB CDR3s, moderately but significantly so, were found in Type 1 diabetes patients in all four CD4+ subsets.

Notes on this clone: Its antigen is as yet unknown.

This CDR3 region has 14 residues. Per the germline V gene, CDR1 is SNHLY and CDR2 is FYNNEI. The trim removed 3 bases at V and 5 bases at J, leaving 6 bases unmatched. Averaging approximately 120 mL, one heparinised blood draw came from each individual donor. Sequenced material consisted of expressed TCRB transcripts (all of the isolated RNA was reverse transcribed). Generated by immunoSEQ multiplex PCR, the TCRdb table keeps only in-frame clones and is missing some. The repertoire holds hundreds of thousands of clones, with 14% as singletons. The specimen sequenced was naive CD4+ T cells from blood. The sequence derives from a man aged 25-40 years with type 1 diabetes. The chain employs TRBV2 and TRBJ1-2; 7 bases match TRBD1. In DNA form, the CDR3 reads TGTGCCAGCAGTGATAATAGGGACAGTTATGGCTACACCTTC. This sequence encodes CASSDNRDSYGYTF.